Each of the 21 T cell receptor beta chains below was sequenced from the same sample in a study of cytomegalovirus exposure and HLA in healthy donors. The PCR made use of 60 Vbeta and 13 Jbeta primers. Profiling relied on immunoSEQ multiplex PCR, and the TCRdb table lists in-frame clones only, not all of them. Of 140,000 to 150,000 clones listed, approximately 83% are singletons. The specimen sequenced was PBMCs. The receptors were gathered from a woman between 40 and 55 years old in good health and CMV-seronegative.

CDR3 bases: TGCGCCAGCAGCATTGGGACAGGGCTCGGGGAGACCCAGTACTTC. It codes for CASSIGTGLGETQYF. This chain uses TRBV5-1 with TRBJ2-5, with 9 bases matching TRBD1. From germline, CDR1 is SGHRS and CDR2 YFSETQ. The CDR3 is 15 amino acids. The V gene end was trimmed by 4 bases and the J gene end by 5 bases; junction bases not matched to a gene: 9.

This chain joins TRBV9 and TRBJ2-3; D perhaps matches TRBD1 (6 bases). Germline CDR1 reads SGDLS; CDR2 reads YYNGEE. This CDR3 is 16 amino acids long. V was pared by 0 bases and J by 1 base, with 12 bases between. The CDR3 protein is CASSVATGTGTDTQYF. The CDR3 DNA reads TGTGCCAGCAGCGTAGCTACAGGGACCGGCACAGATACGCAGTATTTT.

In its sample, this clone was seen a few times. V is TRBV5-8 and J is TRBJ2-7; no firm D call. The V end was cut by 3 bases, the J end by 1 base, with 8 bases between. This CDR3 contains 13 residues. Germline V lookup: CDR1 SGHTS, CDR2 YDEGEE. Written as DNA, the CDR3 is TGTGCCAGCAGCTCCGACACGTCCTACGAGCAGTACTTC. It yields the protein CASSSDTSYEQYF.

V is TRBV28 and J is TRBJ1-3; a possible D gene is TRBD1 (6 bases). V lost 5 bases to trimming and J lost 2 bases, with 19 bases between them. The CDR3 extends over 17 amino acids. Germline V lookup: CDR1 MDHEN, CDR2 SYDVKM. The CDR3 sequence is CASSLGAVTGPGNTIYF. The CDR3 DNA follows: TGTGCCAGCAGTCTGGGGGCCGTAACGGGACCTGGAAACACCATATATTTT.

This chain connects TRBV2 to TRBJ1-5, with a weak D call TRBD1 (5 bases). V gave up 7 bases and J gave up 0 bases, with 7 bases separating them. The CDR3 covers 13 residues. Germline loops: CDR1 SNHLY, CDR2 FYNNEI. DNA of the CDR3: TGTGCCAGCACCGGGGGTAGCAATCAGCCCCAGCATTTT. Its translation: CASTGGSNQPQHF.

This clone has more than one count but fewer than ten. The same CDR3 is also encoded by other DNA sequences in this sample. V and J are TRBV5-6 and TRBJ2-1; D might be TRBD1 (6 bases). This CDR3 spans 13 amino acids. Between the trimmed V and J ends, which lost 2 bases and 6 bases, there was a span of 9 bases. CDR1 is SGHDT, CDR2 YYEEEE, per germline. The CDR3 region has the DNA TGTGCCAGCAGCTTACAGGGTACCAATGAGCAGTTCTTC. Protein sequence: CASSLQGTNEQFF.

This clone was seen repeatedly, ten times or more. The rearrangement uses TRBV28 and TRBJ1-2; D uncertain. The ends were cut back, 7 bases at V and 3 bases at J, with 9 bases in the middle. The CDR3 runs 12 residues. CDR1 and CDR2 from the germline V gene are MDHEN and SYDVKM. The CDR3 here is CASKEGHYGYTF. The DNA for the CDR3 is TGTGCCAGCAAGGAGGGCCACTATGGCTACACCTTC.

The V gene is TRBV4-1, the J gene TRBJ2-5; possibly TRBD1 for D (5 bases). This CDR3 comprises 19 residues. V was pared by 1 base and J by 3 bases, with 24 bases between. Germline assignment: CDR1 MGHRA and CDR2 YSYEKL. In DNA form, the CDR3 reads TGCGCCAGCAGCCAAGGAATCCCATCCGTCGGACACGGCAAAGAGACCCAGTACTTC. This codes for CASSQGIPSVGHGKETQYF.

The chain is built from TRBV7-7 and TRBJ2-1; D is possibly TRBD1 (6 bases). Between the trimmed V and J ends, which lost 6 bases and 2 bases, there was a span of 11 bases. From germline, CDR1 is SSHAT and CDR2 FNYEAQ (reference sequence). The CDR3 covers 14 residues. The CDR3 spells CASSTGLPYNEQFF. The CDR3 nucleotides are TGTGCCAGCAGTACAGGGCTCCCCTACAATGAGCAGTTCTTC. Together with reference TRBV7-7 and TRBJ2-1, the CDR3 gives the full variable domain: GAGVSQSPRYKVTKRGQDVTLRCDPISSHATLYWYQQALGQGPEFLTYFNYEAQPDKSGLPSDRFSAERPEGSISTLTIQRTEQRDSAMYRCASSTGLPYNEQFFGPGTRLTVL.

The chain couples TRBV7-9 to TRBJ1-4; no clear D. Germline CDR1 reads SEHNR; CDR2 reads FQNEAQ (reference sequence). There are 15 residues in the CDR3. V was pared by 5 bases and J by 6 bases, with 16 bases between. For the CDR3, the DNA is TGTGCCAGCAGCGGAGGACTTGCGTCTGATGAAAAACTGTTTTTT. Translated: CASSGGLASDEKLFF.

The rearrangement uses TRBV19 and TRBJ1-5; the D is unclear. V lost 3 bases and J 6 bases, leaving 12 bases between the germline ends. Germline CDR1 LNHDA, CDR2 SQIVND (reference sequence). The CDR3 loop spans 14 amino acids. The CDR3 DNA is TGTGCCAGTAGTATTTCGGAGGTGGCTCAGCCCCAGCATTTT. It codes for CASSISEVAQPQHF.

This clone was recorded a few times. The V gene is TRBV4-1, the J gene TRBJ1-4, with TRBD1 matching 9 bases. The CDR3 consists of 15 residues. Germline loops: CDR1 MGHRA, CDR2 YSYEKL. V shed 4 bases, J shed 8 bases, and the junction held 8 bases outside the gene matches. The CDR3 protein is CASSPSPGTGEKLFF. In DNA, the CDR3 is TGCGCCAGCAGCCCGAGTCCCGGGACAGGGGAAAAACTGTTTTTT.

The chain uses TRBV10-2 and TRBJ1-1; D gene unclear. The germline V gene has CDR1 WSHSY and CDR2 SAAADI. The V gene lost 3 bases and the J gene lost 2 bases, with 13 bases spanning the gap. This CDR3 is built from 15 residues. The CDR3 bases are TGCGCCAGCAGTGACAGGCCCCACGGAAACACTGAAGCTTTCTTT. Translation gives CASSDRPHGNTEAFF.

The CDR3 sequence is CASSLGRGARSYEQYF. In nucleotides, the CDR3 is TGTGCCAGCAGCCTAGGTCGGGGGGCCAGGTCCTACGAGCAGTACTTC. The chain uses TRBV7-9 and TRBJ2-7; possibly TRBD2 for D (7 bases). The CDR3 sequence is 16 residues long. The V end was cut by 5 bases, the J end by 1 base, with 18 bases between. Germline V gives CDR1 SEHNR, CDR2 FQNEAQ (reference sequence).

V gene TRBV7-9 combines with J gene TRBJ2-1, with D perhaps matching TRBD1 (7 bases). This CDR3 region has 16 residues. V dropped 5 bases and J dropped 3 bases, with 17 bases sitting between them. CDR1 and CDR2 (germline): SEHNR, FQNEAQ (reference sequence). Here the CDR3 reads CASSSGWDRSYNEQFF. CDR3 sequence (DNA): TGTGCCAGCAGCAGCGGGTGGGACAGAAGCTACAATGAGCAGTTCTTC.

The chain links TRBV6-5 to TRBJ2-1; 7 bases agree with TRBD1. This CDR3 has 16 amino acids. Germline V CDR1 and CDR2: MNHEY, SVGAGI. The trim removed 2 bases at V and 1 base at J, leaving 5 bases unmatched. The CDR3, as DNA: TGTGCCAGCAGTTACCGGACAGGCCCTTCCTACAATGAGCAGTTCTTC. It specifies CASSYRTGPSYNEQFF.

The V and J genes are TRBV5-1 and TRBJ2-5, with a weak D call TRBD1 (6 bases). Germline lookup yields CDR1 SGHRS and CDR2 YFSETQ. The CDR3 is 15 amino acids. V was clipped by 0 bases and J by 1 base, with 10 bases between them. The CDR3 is CASSLGGQGQETQYF. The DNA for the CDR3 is TGCGCCAGCAGCTTGGGGGGACAAGGCCAAGAGACCCAGTACTTC.

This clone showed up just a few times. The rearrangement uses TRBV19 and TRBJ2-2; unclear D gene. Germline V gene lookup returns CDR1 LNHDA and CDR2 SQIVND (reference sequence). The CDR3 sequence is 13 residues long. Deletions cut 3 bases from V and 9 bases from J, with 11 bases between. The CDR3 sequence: CASSMISARELFF. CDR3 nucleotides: TGTGCCAGTAGTATGATCAGTGCCCGGGAGCTGTTTTTT.

The CDR3 region has the DNA TGCGCCAGCAGGGGGACAGGGGAACAGCCCCAGCATTTT. It translates to CASRGTGEQPQHF. The genes are TRBV10-2 and TRBJ1-5; 10 bases are a match to TRBD1. With 6 bases clipped from V and 7 bases from J, the junction kept 3 bases outside the gene matches. The CDR3 totals 13 residues. CDR1 WSHSY and CDR2 SAAADI come from the germline V gene.

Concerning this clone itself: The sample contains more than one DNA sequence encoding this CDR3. CDR3 DNA: TGTGCCAGTCACCTAGCGGGAGGTACAGATACGCAGTATTTT. This codes for CASHLAGGTDTQYF. The V call is TRBV19, the J call TRBJ2-3; 11 positions agree with TRBD2. The CDR3 has 14 residues. The germline gives CDR1 LNHDA, CDR2 SQIVND (reference sequence). V was pared by 8 bases and J by 3 bases, with 4 bases of the junction left unmatched.

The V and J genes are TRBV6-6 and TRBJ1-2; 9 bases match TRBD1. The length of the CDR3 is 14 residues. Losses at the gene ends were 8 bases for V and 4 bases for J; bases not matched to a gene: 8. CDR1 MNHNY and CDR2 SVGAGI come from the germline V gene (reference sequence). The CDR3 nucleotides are TGTGCCAGCGGCACAGGGGGCTTGGGCTATGGCTACACCTTC. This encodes CASGTGGLGYGYTF.